This entry describes one TCR beta chain. No antigen is known for it. Base qualities are missing; no much larger clone stands one base away. Taken from cysteine to valine, the CDR3 has 16 residues. Only the CDR3 region is kept as DNA, spanning 48 bases read in frame from base 1. The germline ends are 19 bases apart after V is trimmed by 4 bases and J by 3 bases. Ficoll-Paque density gradient centrifugation was the method used to isolate PBMCs. This record belongs to a study of T-cell memory formation after mild COVID-19 (dated by TCRdb to the early 2020s). In terms of the full investigation: Most TCR sequence clusters were specific to one of the two donors. T-cell clones expanding and contracting after mild COVID-19 in two donors were tracked by longitudinal TCRalpha and TCRbeta repertoire sequencing. The cohort was made up of two young adult volunteers, one female and one male, who were previously healthy. General conclusions and limits of the study: Contracting CD4+ clones were found mainly in CM and EM memory subsets, while CD8+ clones were enriched in EMRA. The study included only a couple of mild cases, and larger cohorts that include severe cases with pre-infection samples were judged to be necessary. Some responding clones were detected in pre-infection memory, which suggested that pre-existing cross-reactive memory T cells had joined the SARS-CoV-2 response. SARS-CoV-2 specificity of the second-wave clones peaking on day 37 was not confirmed. Balanced CD4/CD8 phenotypes were observed for clones contracting from day 15 to 85, whereas a bias towards CD4+ was observed for a second wave of clones expanding from day 15 to 37.

TCRdb shows the sequencer as Illumina NovaSeq 6000. TCRalpha and TCRbeta cDNA libraries were built by 5'RACE with constant-segment primers, adding sample barcodes and unique molecular identifiers. RNA was extracted from every sample with Trizol reagent. Amplification of the libraries took two PCR steps, and the second step added a second sample barcode plus Illumina TruSeq adapters. Sequencing of the libraries was done on an Illumina NovaSeq, producing 2 x 150 bp paired-end reads. The original pipeline was this. Demultiplexing of reads and collapsing into UMI-guided consensus sequences were performed with migec v1.2.7. With mixcr v2.1.11, UMI consensuses were aligned to TRA and TRB V and J templates and assembled into clonotypes. Clonotypes were classified as expanded or contracted when called significant by both edgeR and NoisET, with noise models trained on biological replicates. For edgeR calls, the thresholds were a false discovery rate-adjusted p below 0.01 and a log2 fold-change of 1. As an exploratory analysis of dynamics, PCA with hierarchical clustering was applied to max-normalized trajectories of the 1000 most abundant clonotypes. Separately sequenced CD4+ and CD8+ repertoires were used to assign the CD4 or CD8 phenotype of responding clones. The public reads were reprocessed in TCRdb via fastp at Q25 and MiXCR, keeping in-frame beta chains. Under each unique CDR3 protein, matching rows form one entry showing the most common genes and DNA. The V and J calls and clone size are TCRdb's, not the authors'. This sample holds about 250,000 distinct CDR3 sequences; about a sixth were observed only once. The top ten hold roughly 23% of the sample.

This receptor chain uses TRBV12-3 or TRBV12-4 and TRBJ2-7; confidence is insufficient to name the D gene. The sample comprised PBMCs or a T cell subset sorted from them (not recorded which). The source of this sequence is a young man who had mild COVID-19 (a few samples of this study predate the infection). The sample titles of this study are shuffled in the database, so cell type and time point are left out; the donor was told from shared clones. The base sequence is TGTGCCAGCAGTTCGGCTTGGGTCAGAACTTACTACGAGCAGTACGTC. Its amino acids are CASSSAWVRTYYEQYV.